The 9 T cell receptor beta chains listed next were all sequenced from one sample in a study of cytotoxic CD8 clonotypes in ibrutinib-treated CLL. Assay used: immunoSEQ multiplex PCR; TCRdb lists only in-frame clones, some missing. The table has approximately 190,000 clones, 60% to 80% seen once; the top ten hold approximately 6%. Sequencing was performed on PBMCs, taken after 12 months of ibrutinib treatment. The receptors originated from a human donor with chronic lymphocytic leukemia.

V usage is TRBV30 and J usage is TRBJ2-2, with D possibly being TRBD2 (6 bases). This CDR3 spans 15 amino acids. Per germline, CDR1 GTSNPN and CDR2 SVGIG (reference sequence). Trimming took 2 bases from V and 5 from J, leaving 15 bases between them. CDR3 sequence (DNA): TGTGCCTGGAGTCCCCCCCGCGGGGTGACCGGGGAGCTGTTTTTT. It yields the protein CAWSPPRGVTGELFF. Using reference TRBV30 and TRBJ2-2 for the parts outside the CDR3, the full variable domain is SQTIHQWPATLVQPVGSPLSLECTVEGTSNPNLYWYRQAAGRGLQLLFYSVGIGQISSEVPQNLSASRPQDRQFILSSKKLLLSDSGFYLCAWSPPRGVTGELFFGEGSRLTVL.

This chain uses TRBV7-2 with TRBJ2-1, with a possible D match to TRBD1 (5 bases). Between the trimmed V and J ends, which lost 5 bases and 7 bases, there was a span of 15 bases. The CDR3 has 14 residues. Germline assignment: CDR1 SGHTA and CDR2 FQGNSA. The CDR3 spells CASSRGQAKNEQFF. The CDR3 DNA follows: TGTGCCAGCAGCCGAGGACAAGCGAAGAATGAGCAGTTCTTC. Full variable domain (missing parts from reference TRBV7-2 and TRBJ2-1): GAGVSQSPSNKVTEKGKDVELRCDPISGHTALYWYRQSLGQGLEFLIYFQGNSAPDKSGLPSDRFSAERTGGSVSTLTIQRTQQEDSAVYLCASSRGQAKNEQFFGPGTRLTVL.

Concerning this clone: The sample contains more than one DNA sequence encoding this CDR3. This sequence joins TRBV18 and TRBJ2-2, with D possibly being TRBD1 (6 bases). Trimming removed 6 bases at V and 1 base at J, with 9 bases between. The CDR3 totals 14 residues. In germline, CDR1 is KGHSH, CDR2 LQKENI. The CDR3 loop reads CASSPGQNTGELFF. CDR3 DNA sequence: TGTGCCAGCTCCCCGGGACAGAACACCGGGGAGCTGTTTTTT.

The rearrangement links TRBV9 to TRBJ1-6; D is unclear. The CDR3 contains 16 residues. Trimming stripped 0 bases from V and 0 bases from J, with 7 bases between. Germline CDR1 is SGDLS and CDR2 is YYNGEE. The DNA for the CDR3 is TGTGCCAGCAGCGTAGGGGAGAGCTCCTATAATTCACCCCTCCACTTT. As protein: CASSVGESSYNSPLHF.

The rearrangement joins TRBV11-2 to TRBJ1-1; no definite D call. V lost 1 base and J lost 1, with 7 bases in between. The CDR3 contains 14 residues. Germline loops: CDR1 SGHAT, CDR2 FQNNGV. CDR3 in amino acids: CASSLGVGNTEAFF. CDR3 sequence (DNA): TGTGCCAGCAGCTTAGGGGTAGGGAACACTGAAGCTTTCTTT.

The chain links TRBV5-4 to TRBJ2-3; no reliable D call. The germline gives CDR1 SGHNT, CDR2 YYREEE (reference sequence). The CDR3 spans 12 residues. Trimming stripped 0 bases from V and 6 bases from J, with 5 bases between. The DNA of the CDR3 is TGTGCCAGCAGCTTGGTGGGGGATACGCAGTATTTT. Translating gives CASSLVGDTQYF.

This clone was counted a single time. The chain recombines TRBV2 with TRBJ2-3; D remains ambiguous. The CDR3 has 13 residues. In germline, CDR1 is SNHLY, CDR2 FYNNEI. Trimming cost V 1 base and J 0 bases, with 2 bases left between them. The CDR3 reads CASSEESTDTQYF. CDR3 nucleotide sequence: TGTGCCAGCAGTGAAGAAAGCACAGATACGCAGTATTTT.

By its share, this clone is medium-sized. This sequence joins TRBV5-8 and TRBJ1-5; no clear D. Deletions cut 7 bases from V and 5 bases from J, with 25 bases between. The CDR3 contains 17 residues. Germline values: CDR1 SGHTS, CDR2 YDEGEE. CDR3 sequence reads: CASRPLMRAPRDQPQHF. DNA of the CDR3: TGTGCCAGCCGCCCCCTTATGAGGGCTCCAAGGGATCAGCCCCAGCATTTT.

The chain has TRBV5-1 and TRBJ2-2; 7 nucleotides line up with TRBD1. Germline V gene data show CDR1 as SGHRS and CDR2 as YFSETQ. V was pared by 1 base and J by 1 base, with 1 base of the junction left unmatched. This CDR3 has 15 amino acids. As DNA, the CDR3 is TGCGCCAGCAGCTTGCGACAGGGGAACACCGGGGAGCTGTTTTTT. Its protein is CASSLRQGNTGELFF.